The 25 T cell receptor beta chains listed next were all sequenced from one sample in a study of shared clonotypes between healthy human individuals. Only in-frame clones appear in the TCRdb table, and some are missing; sequencing was by immunoSEQ multiplex PCR. The sample contains millions of clones, roughly 94% of which appear only once. The sequenced material came from naive CD4+ T cells sorted from blood. Subset denoted: CD45RA+ positively selected. The receptors were gathered from a man between 18 and 29 years old in good health.

The V and J genes are TRBV30 and TRBJ2-7; TRBD1 aligns across 7 bases. CDR3 length equals 13 residues. The ends lost 4 bases at V and 4 bases at J; junction bases unmatched: 7. Germline CDR1 is GTSNPN and CDR2 is SVGIG (reference sequence). CDR3 sequence (DNA): TGTGCCTGGACAGGGACAGCCTTGTACGAGCAGTACTTC. Amino acids: CAWTGTALYEQYF. The entire variable domain, with the rest obtained from reference TRBV30 and TRBJ2-7, is as follows: SQTIHQWPATLVQPVGSPLSLECTVEGTSNPNLYWYRQAAGRGLQLLFYSVGIGQISSEVPQNLSASRPQDRQFILSSKKLLLSDSGFYLCAWTGTALYEQYFGPGTRLTVT.

V gene TRBV5-1 combines with J gene TRBJ2-5, with TRBD2 matching over 7 bases. This CDR3 is 19 amino acids long. The trim removed 0 bases at V and 0 bases at J, leaving 14 bases unmatched. CDR1 and CDR2 from the germline V gene are SGHRS and YFSETQ. CDR3 DNA: TGCGCCAGCAGCTTGGCCGATCGGGCTAGCGGAGGGTACCAAGAGACCCAGTACTTC. Encoded protein: CASSLADRASGGYQETQYF.

In its sample, this clone was seen once. The rearrangement links TRBV5-1 to TRBJ2-1, with TRBD1 as a possible D gene (5 bases). The V gene lost 7 bases and the J gene lost 4 bases, with 15 bases spanning the gap. The CDR3 is made up of 14 amino acids. From germline, CDR1 is SGHRS and CDR2 YFSETQ. CDR3: CASGGAGLYNEQFF. The CDR3 DNA reads TGCGCCAGCGGCGGAGCAGGGCTGTACAATGAGCAGTTCTTC.

This chain joins TRBV28 and TRBJ2-2; maybe TRBD2 (5 bases). V lost 5 bases to trimming and J lost 1 base, with 11 bases between them. The length of the CDR3 is 15 residues. The germline gives CDR1 MDHEN, CDR2 SYDVKM. The CDR3 DNA follows: TGTGCCAGCAGTGAGGGAGCCGGGAACACCGGGGAGCTGTTTTTT. Protein sequence: CASSEGAGNTGELFF.

Only one count was recorded for this clone. The rearrangement links TRBV15 to TRBJ2-1; 9 bases fit TRBD2. Germline assignment: CDR1 LNHNV and CDR2 YYDKDF (reference sequence). V shed 0 bases, J shed 7 bases, and the junction held 7 bases outside the gene matches. This CDR3 is 16 amino acids long. The CDR3 reads CATSRDSLAGQNEQFF. CDR3 sequence (DNA): TGTGCCACCAGCAGAGATAGCCTAGCGGGACAGAATGAGCAGTTCTTC.

The rearrangement links TRBV11-3 to TRBJ2-5; D remains unclear. Between the trimmed V and J ends, which lost 1 base and 3 bases, there was a span of 9 bases. CDR3 length: 14 amino acids. Germline V gives CDR1 SGHNT, CDR2 YENEEA. CDR3 protein: CASSLGFAEETQYF. In DNA, the CDR3 is TGTGCCAGCAGCTTAGGTTTTGCCGAAGAGACCCAGTACTTC. The full variable domain, in which reference TRBV11-3 and TRBJ2-5 provide the parts outside the CDR3, is EAGVVQSPRYKIIEKKQPVAFWCNPISGHNTLYWYLQNLGQGPELLIRYENEEAVDDSQLPKDRFSAERLKGVDSTLKIQPAELGDSAVYLCASSLGFAEETQYFGPGTRLLVL.

The genes are TRBV9 and TRBJ2-1, with 8 bases aligning to TRBD2. The germline V gene has CDR1 SGDLS and CDR2 YYNGEE. Trimming removed 1 base from V and 7 bases from J; junction bases left unmatched: 10. The CDR3 contains 16 residues. CDR3 protein: CASSVSSGLVWNEQFF. Here the CDR3 DNA reads TGTGCCAGCAGCGTATCTAGCGGGCTTGTCTGGAATGAGCAGTTCTTC.

This clone was counted a single time. This chain uses TRBV6-5 with TRBJ2-7; D is perhaps TRBD1 or TRBD2 (6 bases each). V was pared by 7 bases and J by 6 bases, with 22 bases between. Germline V gene lookup returns CDR1 MNHEY and CDR2 SVGAGI. This CDR3 has 15 amino acids. CDR3 amino acids: CASIRSVQGLGEQYF. The CDR3 coding sequence is TGTGCCAGCATTAGGTCCGTACAGGGACTCGGCGAGCAGTACTTC.

The CDR3 is CASSRRTTAAPDTQYF. The CDR3 nucleotides are TGTGCCAGCAGCAGGCGGACTACAGCAGCCCCAGATACGCAGTATTTT. The chain carries TRBV11-2 and TRBJ2-3, with TRBD2 as a possible D gene (6 bases). Trimming took 5 bases from V and 4 from J, leaving 19 bases between them. Per the germline V gene, CDR1 is SGHAT and CDR2 is FQNNGV. The CDR3 runs 16 residues.

V usage is TRBV2 and J usage is TRBJ1-1; 7 bases line up with TRBD1. V dropped 6 bases and J dropped 6; count of bases not matched to a gene: 4. This CDR3 has 12 residues. Germline CDR1 reads SNHLY; CDR2 reads FYNNEI. The CDR3 is CASRTGSAEAFF. The CDR3 nucleotides read TGTGCCAGCAGGACAGGGTCGGCTGAAGCTTTCTTT.

The CDR3 sequence is CASSQDGTPTPYGYTF. CDR3 in DNA: TGCGCCAGCAGCCAAGACGGGACACCGACCCCCTATGGCTACACCTTC. This chain joins TRBV4-3 and TRBJ1-2, with D possibly matching TRBD1 (6 bases). Looked up from germline, CDR1 is LGHNA and CDR2 is YSLEER. V lost 0 bases to trimming and J lost 4 bases, with 15 bases between them. The CDR3 is 16 amino acids.

The chain recombines TRBV7-2 with TRBJ2-5, with 7 nucleotides matching TRBD1. The CDR3 sequence is 14 residues long. V lost 5 bases and J lost 4; bases outside the gene matches: 7. Germline-derived CDR1 and CDR2 are SGHTA and FQGNSA. The CDR3 sequence is CASSPYRGGETQYF. The CDR3 nucleotides are TGTGCCAGCAGCCCTTACAGGGGTGGAGAGACCCAGTACTTC.

J is TRBJ2-1 and V is TRBV10-3; perhaps TRBD1 as D (5 bases). CDR3 length: 15 residues. Per germline, CDR1 ENHRY and CDR2 SYGVKD. V was trimmed by 7 bases and J by 0 bases, leaving 13 bases between them. CDR3 nucleotide sequence: TGTGCCATCAAAGGTGGGGCAAACTCCTACAATGAGCAGTTCTTC. It translates to CAIKGGANSYNEQFF.

This chain connects TRBV28 to TRBJ2-7; 7 bases match TRBD1. The V gene end was trimmed by 7 bases and the J gene end by 3 bases; junction bases not matched to a gene: 12. The CDR3 contains 15 residues. Looked up from germline, CDR1 is MDHEN and CDR2 is SYDVKM. The CDR3 nucleotides read TGTGCCAGCACCCGTCTAAAGGGGGCCGGCTACGAGCAGTACTTC. It translates to CASTRLKGAGYEQYF.

The rearrangement uses TRBV7-6 and TRBJ1-6, with TRBD1 identical over 9 bases. V lost 1 base to trimming and J lost 10 bases; unmatched junction nucleotides: 8. Germline loops: CDR1 SGHVS, CDR2 FNYEAQ. This CDR3 contains 16 residues. CDR3 coding DNA: TGTGCCAGCAGCTTAGGGGGACAGGGCCAGGGGTCACCCCTCCACTTT. Its protein product is CASSLGGQGQGSPLHF.

This rearrangement joins TRBV9 to TRBJ2-5, with 13 bases identical to TRBD2. CDR1 and CDR2 (germline): SGDLS, YYNGEE. This CDR3 is 16 amino acids long. After removal of 8 bases from V and 7 bases from J, the junction contained 14 bases not matched to a gene. The CDR3 sequence is CASTASPGTSGVTQYF. The CDR3 DNA follows: TGTGCCAGTACTGCTTCCCCTGGGACTAGCGGGGTGACCCAGTACTTC.

The chain recombines TRBV29-1 with TRBJ2-1, with TRBD1 matching 7 bases. V dropped 3 bases and J dropped 4; count of bases not matched to a gene: 0. CDR3 size: 12 residues. CDR1 and CDR2 (germline): SQVTM, ANQGSEA. The CDR3 DNA is TGCAGCGTTGAGGACAGGTACAATGAGCAGTTCTTC. Encoded protein: CSVEDRYNEQFF.

This sequence joins TRBV28 and TRBJ1-6; 7 bases line up with TRBD1. Trimming cost V 8 bases and J 11 bases; bases outside gene matches: 15. CDR1 is MDHEN, CDR2 SYDVKM, per germline. The CDR3 runs to 15 residues. CDR3 amino acids: CASPRQGTLTPPLHF. As DNA, the CDR3 is TGTGCCAGCCCCCGACAGGGAACGTTGACTCCACCCCTCCACTTT.

This rearrangement joins TRBV5-1 to TRBJ2-5; 10 bases line up with TRBD2. The germline CDR1 and CDR2 sequences are SGHRS and YFSETQ. The CDR3 has 15 residues. J lost 5 bases, V lost 2 bases, and 6 bases had no gene match. The CDR3 reads CASSFTSGNVETQYF. The CDR3 nucleotides are TGCGCCAGCAGCTTTACTAGCGGGAACGTTGAGACCCAGTACTTC. Variable domain in full (rest from reference TRBV5-1 and TRBJ2-5): KAGVTQTPRYLIKTRGQQVTLSCSPISGHRSVSWYQQTPGQGLQFLFEYFSETQRNKGNFPGRFSGRQFSNSRSEMNVSTLELGDSALYLCASSFTSGNVETQYFGPGTRLLVL.

Concerning this clone: The sample has other DNA sequences that encode this CDR3 too. V usage is TRBV5-1 and J usage is TRBJ2-7; possible D gene TRBD1, 6 bases. CDR1 SGHRS and CDR2 YFSETQ come from the germline V gene. V gave up 2 bases and J gave up 1 base, with 7 bases separating them. The length of the CDR3 is 13 residues. As DNA, the CDR3 is TGCGCCAGCAGCTTTACAGGGTCCTACGAGCAGTACTTC. Its translation is CASSFTGSYEQYF.

This chain connects TRBV5-1 to TRBJ2-1; 11 nucleotides align to TRBD2. With V trimmed by 4 bases and J by 4 bases, 13 bases remained unmatched. From germline, CDR1 is SGHRS and CDR2 YFSETQ. The CDR3 runs to 18 residues. The CDR3 region is CASSPLQRLAGRYNEQFF. The CDR3 nucleotides are TGCGCCAGCAGCCCACTTCAAAGACTAGCGGGAAGATACAATGAGCAGTTCTTC.

This clone was seen only once. The V call is TRBV27, the J call TRBJ2-3; no reliable D call. V was pared by 3 bases and J by 1 base, with 11 bases between. The CDR3 consists of 15 residues. Germline-derived CDR1 and CDR2 are MNHEY and SMNVEV (reference sequence). CDR3 sequence reads: CASSFVPLGTDTQYF. CDR3 nucleotides: TGTGCCAGCAGTTTCGTCCCACTTGGCACAGATACGCAGTATTTT.

The chain uses TRBV7-9 and TRBJ2-1, with D tentatively TRBD2 (6 bases). Trimming shortened V by 5 bases and J by 10 bases, and 15 bases separated the two germline ends. The CDR3 runs to 13 residues. From germline, CDR1 is SEHNR and CDR2 FQNEAQ (reference sequence). CDR3 bases: TGTGCCAGCAGCCGGGGGTCGGGGGAGGAGCAGTTCTTC. Protein product: CASSRGSGEEQFF.

This chain connects TRBV6-4 to TRBJ1-4; D gene uncertain. Germline values: CDR1 MRHNA, CDR2 SNTAGT. Trimming removed 4 bases from V and 0 bases from J, with 6 bases in between. The CDR3 consists of 14 residues. CDR3 DNA sequence: TGTGCCAGCAGTGCCAGTGCAACTAATGAAAAACTGTTTTTT. It specifies CASSASATNEKLFF.

The chain uses TRBV5-1 and TRBJ2-1, with D possibly TRBD1 on 6 matching bases. Germline loops: CDR1 SGHRS, CDR2 YFSETQ. The CDR3 covers 16 residues. Trimming left V 0 bases short and J 5 bases short, with 15 bases between. The CDR3 loop reads CASSLDSRGFDNEQFF. Here the CDR3 DNA reads TGCGCCAGCAGCTTGGATTCCAGGGGATTCGACAATGAGCAGTTCTTC.